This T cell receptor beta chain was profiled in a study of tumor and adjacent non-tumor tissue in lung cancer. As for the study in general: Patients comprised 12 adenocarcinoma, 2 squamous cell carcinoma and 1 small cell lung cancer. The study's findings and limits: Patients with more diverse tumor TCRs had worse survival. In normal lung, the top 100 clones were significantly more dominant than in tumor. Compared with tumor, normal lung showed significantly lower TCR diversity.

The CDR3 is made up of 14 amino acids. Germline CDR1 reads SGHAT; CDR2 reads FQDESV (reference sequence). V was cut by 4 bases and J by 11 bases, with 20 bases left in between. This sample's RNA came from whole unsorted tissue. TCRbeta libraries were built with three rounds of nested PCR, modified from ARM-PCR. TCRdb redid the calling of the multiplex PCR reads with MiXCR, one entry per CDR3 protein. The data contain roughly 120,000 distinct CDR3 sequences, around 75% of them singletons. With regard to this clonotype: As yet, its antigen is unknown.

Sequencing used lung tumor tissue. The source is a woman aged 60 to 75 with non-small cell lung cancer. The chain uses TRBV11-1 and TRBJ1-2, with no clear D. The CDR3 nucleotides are TGTGCCAGCAGCTCACAGTGCCCGCTCTATAGATACACCTTC. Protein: CASSSQCPLYRYTF.